This T cell receptor beta chain comes out of a study of blood T cell repertoires in COVID-19. About the research overall: The analysed material was cDNA or gDNA that came from T cells, B-cell-depleted T cells, or PBMCs.

The V gene's germline CDR1 is MGHRA and CDR2 YSYEKL. The V end was cut by 4 bases, the J end by 5 bases, with 14 bases between. The CDR3 is 14 amino acids. Authors' analysis steps: From reference gene primer amplification, estimates of nucleated cell counts were derived. Method: immunoSEQ multiplex PCR; TCRdb's copy keeps in-frame clones and lacks some. The V and J calls and the clone size are those of that table, but D and trimming were determined from the DNA. The data show about 220,000 clones, around 80% seen once. The specimen was peripheral blood. This TCR came from a man aged 25-40 years with active or convalescent COVID-19. The chain combines TRBV4-1 with TRBJ2-5, with D possibly matching TRBD1 (5 bases). The chain's CDR3 is CASSLGLGRETQYF. CDR3 coding DNA: TGCGCCAGCAGCCTCGGCCTGGGGCGGGAGACCCAGTACTTC.